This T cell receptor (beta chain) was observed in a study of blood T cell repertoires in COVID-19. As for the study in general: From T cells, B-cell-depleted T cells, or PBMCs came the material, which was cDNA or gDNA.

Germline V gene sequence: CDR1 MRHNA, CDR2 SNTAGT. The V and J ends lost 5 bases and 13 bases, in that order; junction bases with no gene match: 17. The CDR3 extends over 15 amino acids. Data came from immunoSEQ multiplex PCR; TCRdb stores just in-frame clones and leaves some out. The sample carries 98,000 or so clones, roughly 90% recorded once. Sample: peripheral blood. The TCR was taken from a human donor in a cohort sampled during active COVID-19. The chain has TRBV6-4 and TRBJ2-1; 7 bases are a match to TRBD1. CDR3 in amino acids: CASSMEIGTADPQFF. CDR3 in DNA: TGTGCCAGCAGTATGGAAATCGGGACAGCGGACCCCCAGTTCTTC.